The 25 T cell receptor beta chains listed next were all sequenced from one sample in a study of blood T cell repertoires in COVID-19. Produced via immunoSEQ multiplex PCR; TCRdb's table is partial and in-frame only. The data show some 270,000 clones, with 84% seen just once and 15% to 18% held by the top ten. Sequencing used peripheral blood. These receptors were obtained from a person between 65 and 79 years old with COVID-19, enrolled during active disease.

The V gene is TRBV28, the J gene TRBJ1-2, with 11 bases identical to TRBD1. Germline CDR1 and CDR2: MDHEN and SYDVKM. V was pared by 6 bases and J by 3 bases, with 6 bases of the junction left unmatched. The CDR3 sequence is 15 residues long. CDR3 sequence: CASRIGTGGYYGYTF. For the CDR3, the DNA is TGTGCCAGCAGAATCGGGACAGGGGGTTACTATGGCTACACCTTC.

V and J are TRBV7-8 and TRBJ2-7, with a possible D match to TRBD2 (5 bases). The CDR3 is made up of 17 amino acids. Germline V gene sequence: CDR1 SGHVS, CDR2 FQNEAQ. V was cut by 1 base and J by 7 bases, with 23 bases left in between. The CDR3 is CASSLDPRTSRSGEQYF. CDR3 nucleotides: TGTGCCAGCAGCTTAGACCCTCGTACTAGTCGATCGGGGGAGCAGTACTTC.

The chain has TRBV14 and TRBJ1-1; 7 bases map to TRBD1. Trimming took 3 bases from V and 5 from J; bases not matched to a gene: 6. This CDR3 is built from 14 residues. Germline CDR1 reads SGHDN; CDR2 reads FVKESK. For the CDR3, the DNA is TGTGCCAGCAGCCAGAAAACAGGGGTAACTGAAGCTTTCTTT. Protein product: CASSQKTGVTEAFF. The entire variable domain, with the rest obtained from reference TRBV14 and TRBJ1-1, is as follows: EAGVTQFPSHSVIEKGQTVTLRCDPISGHDNLYWYRRVMGKEIKFLLHFVKESKQDESGMPNNRFLAERTGGTYSTLKVQPAELEDSGVYFCASSQKTGVTEAFFGQGTRLTVV.

The chain combines TRBV18 with TRBJ1-1; no reliable D call. The CDR3 is 13 amino acids. The germline V and J ends were trimmed by 8 bases and 1 base, with 11 bases remaining between them. From germline, CDR1 is KGHSH and CDR2 LQKENI. CDR3 sequence (DNA): TGTGCCAGCCTGCGGGGTCGGAACACTGAAGCTTTCTTT. Translating gives CASLRGRNTEAFF.

This clone was observed a single time. J is TRBJ1-1 and V is TRBV12-3 or TRBV12-4; D gene ambiguous. The V end was cut by 2 bases, the J end by 10 bases, with 11 bases between. The CDR3 runs 12 residues. CDR3 region: CASSLRRVTAFF. CDR3 coding DNA: TGTGCCAGCAGTTTACGTCGGGTTACAGCTTTCTTT.

The chain joins TRBV5-1 to TRBJ1-2; D not certain. The CDR3 extends over 14 amino acids. Germline CDR1 and CDR2: SGHRS and YFSETQ. The V and J ends lost 2 bases and 0 bases respectively, with 8 bases between them. The CDR3 region has the DNA TGCGCCAGCAGCTTACAGAGTACTAACTATGGCTACACCTTC. Translation: CASSLQSTNYGYTF.

The chain has TRBV6-6 and TRBJ1-1; no clear D gene. Germline V gene lookup returns CDR1 MNHNY and CDR2 SVGAGI (reference sequence). Trimming removed 2 bases from V and 1 base from J, with 8 bases in between. The CDR3 runs to 14 residues. CDR3 nucleotides: TGTGCCAGCAGTTACGTGACACAGAACACTGAAGCTTTCTTT. It translates to CASSYVTQNTEAFF.

The chain uses TRBV15 and TRBJ2-1, with 12 bases identical to TRBD2. V shed 1 base and J 2 bases; nucleotides not matched to a gene: 15. CDR3 length: 21 amino acids. Looked up from germline, CDR1 is LNHNV and CDR2 is YYDKDF (reference sequence). The CDR3 DNA follows: TGTGCCACCAGCAGAGTACCCGGGACTAGCGGGTCCCTAAGGGCCTACAATGAGCAGTTCTTC. Translated, it gives CATSRVPGTSGSLRAYNEQFF.

V and J are TRBV19 and TRBJ1-1; D possibly corresponds to TRBD1 (5 bases). Trimming removed 8 bases at V and 8 bases at J, with 15 bases between. Germline V gene data show CDR1 as LNHDA and CDR2 as SQIVND (reference sequence). This CDR3 comprises 12 residues. The CDR3 loop reads CASVTGQSEAFF. DNA of the CDR3: TGTGCCAGTGTTACAGGACAATCAGAAGCTTTCTTT.

The J gene is TRBJ2-3, the V gene TRBV19; 7 bases agree with TRBD2. V lost 6 bases and J lost 6; bases outside the gene matches: 12. The germline CDR1 and CDR2 sequences are LNHDA and SQIVND (reference sequence). The CDR3 totals 15 residues. In nucleotides, the CDR3 is TGTGCCAGTAGGGGGGGAGTAGCGGGCGATGATACGCAGTATTTT. Its protein is CASRGGVAGDDTQYF.

The rearrangement joins TRBV2 to TRBJ2-2; TRBD2 matches at 12 bases. Germline trimming cut 3 bases from V and 8 bases from J; bases unmatched to any gene: 7. Germline V CDR1 and CDR2: SNHLY, FYNNEI. This CDR3 comprises 16 residues. The CDR3 region is CASSDPSGRGKGELFF. In nucleotides, the CDR3 is TGTGCCAGCAGTGATCCTAGCGGGAGGGGGAAGGGGGAGCTGTTTTTT.

The chain combines TRBV5-6 with TRBJ1-2; 7 positions agree with TRBD1. Germline CDR1 SGHDT, CDR2 YYEEEE. The length of the CDR3 is 14 residues. J lost 5 bases, V lost 3 bases, and 7 bases had no gene match. DNA for the CDR3: TGTGCCAGCAGCTCGACCGGGACAGTATATGGCTACACCTTC. This codes for CASSSTGTVYGYTF.

J is TRBJ2-2 and V is TRBV5-1; possible D gene TRBD2, 6 bases. V was shortened by 0 bases and J by 5 bases, with 8 bases between the two germline ends. The CDR3 totals 14 residues. CDR1 is SGHRS, CDR2 YFSETQ, per germline. CDR3 sequence reads: CASSLEAGTGELFF. The CDR3 nucleotides are TGCGCCAGCAGCTTGGAGGCGGGGACCGGGGAGCTGTTTTTT.

J is TRBJ2-5 and V is TRBV5-1; 10 bases map to TRBD2. CDR3 length equals 15 residues. J lost 2 bases, V lost 0 bases, and 1 base had no gene match. In germline, CDR1 is SGHRS, CDR2 YFSETQ. Written as DNA, the CDR3 is TGCGCCAGCAGCTTGGGGACTAGCGGACAAGAGACCCAGTACTTC. The encoded protein is CASSLGTSGQETQYF.

This sequence joins TRBV19 and TRBJ2-1, with 12 positions matching TRBD1. The ends lost 6 bases at V and 15 bases at J; junction bases unmatched: 9. Germline-derived CDR1 and CDR2 are LNHDA and SQIVND (reference sequence). CDR3 length: 13 amino acids. CDR3 sequence reads: CASSNWDRGHLFF. In DNA form, the CDR3 reads TGTGCCAGTAGCAACTGGGACAGGGGGCATCTGTTCTTC.

This clone was found once. V gene TRBV7-2 combines with J gene TRBJ2-7; TRBD2 might be the D (6 bases). The CDR3 totals 14 residues. V gave up 6 bases and J gave up 0 bases, with 12 bases separating them. Germline lookup yields CDR1 SGHTA and CDR2 FQGNSA. The CDR3: CASRVGGASYEQYF. The CDR3 nucleotides are TGTGCCAGCAGGGTGGGCGGGGCCTCCTACGAGCAGTACTTC. The entire variable domain, with the rest obtained from reference TRBV7-2 and TRBJ2-7, is as follows: GAGVSQSPSNKVTEKGKDVELRCDPISGHTALYWYRQSLGQGLEFLIYFQGNSAPDKSGLPSDRFSAERTGGSVSTLTIQRTQQEDSAVYLCASRVGGASYEQYFGPGTRLTVT.

The chain recombines TRBV28 with TRBJ2-1, with 9 bases lining up with TRBD1. The CDR3 has 16 amino acids. Germline-derived CDR1 and CDR2 are MDHEN and SYDVKM. Unmatched junction bases numbered 14, after V lost 8 bases and J lost 6 bases. The CDR3 loop is CASGTGSRSWTNEQFF. The CDR3 DNA reads TGTGCCAGCGGGACAGGGAGTCGATCTTGGACCAATGAGCAGTTCTTC.

This clone has more than one count but fewer than ten. This rearrangement joins TRBV2 to TRBJ1-1, with 7 nucleotides matching TRBD1. The CDR3 extends over 13 amino acids. The trim removed 4 bases at V and 5 bases at J, leaving 4 bases unmatched. CDR1 and CDR2 from the germline V gene are SNHLY and FYNNEI. The CDR3 DNA reads TGTGCCAGCAGTGGTAAGGGGGCGACTGAAGCTTTCTTT. Protein product: CASSGKGATEAFF.

This chain joins TRBV12-3 or TRBV12-4 and TRBJ1-1; D is possibly TRBD1 (6 bases). Deletions cut 6 bases from V and 2 bases from J, with 10 bases between. This CDR3 has 13 amino acids. CDR3 loop: CASRRTDNTEAFF. CDR3 DNA: TGTGCCAGCAGACGGACAGACAACACTGAAGCTTTCTTT.

The chain uses TRBV7-2 and TRBJ1-3; D possibly corresponds to TRBD1 (6 bases). Germline CDR1 is SGHTA and CDR2 is FQGNSA. The germline V and J ends were trimmed by 5 bases and 8 bases, with 16 bases remaining between them. The CDR3 has 14 residues. The CDR3 DNA follows: TGTGCCAGCAGCGAAGACAGGATGGCTGACACCATATATTTT. It translates to CASSEDRMADTIYF. Filled out from reference TRBV7-2 and TRBJ1-3, the complete variable domain reads GAGVSQSPSNKVTEKGKDVELRCDPISGHTALYWYRQSLGQGLEFLIYFQGNSAPDKSGLPSDRFSAERTGGSVSTLTIQRTQQEDSAVYLCASSEDRMADTIYFGEGSWLTVV.

The chain joins TRBV6-5 to TRBJ2-1, with TRBD2 identical over 11 bases. This CDR3 is 15 amino acids long. With 5 bases clipped from V and 4 bases from J, the junction kept 4 bases outside the gene matches. Germline CDR1 and CDR2: MNHEY and SVGAGI. CDR3 DNA: TGTGCCAGCAGTAGTATAGCGGGGGGGTACAATGAGCAGTTCTTC. Translating it yields CASSSIAGGYNEQFF.

The rearrangement uses TRBV19 and TRBJ2-1, with TRBD2 matching over 11 bases. Losses at the gene ends were 6 bases for V and 5 bases for J; bases not matched to a gene: 6. Germline V gene data show CDR1 as LNHDA and CDR2 as SQIVND (reference sequence). CDR3 size: 15 residues. The CDR3 DNA reads as TGTGCCAGTAGAACTAGCGGGGGCAAAAACAATGAGCAGTTCTTC. This gives the protein CASRTSGGKNNEQFF.

The rearrangement uses TRBV28 and TRBJ1-4, with TRBD1 matching 11 bases. CDR3 size: 16 residues. Germline values: CDR1 MDHEN, CDR2 SYDVKM. The J segment lost 5 bases and the V segment lost 4 bases, leaving 6 bases of the junction unmatched. The CDR3 DNA follows: TGTGCCAGCAGTTGGGACAGGGGGGCCTCAAATGAAAAACTGTTTTTT. It encodes CASSWDRGASNEKLFF.

The V and J genes are TRBV7-2 and TRBJ1-1, with D unresolved. The ends were cut back, 5 bases at V and 5 bases at J, with 18 bases in the middle. CDR3 length equals 15 residues. Germline values: CDR1 SGHTA, CDR2 FQGNSA. The CDR3 spells CASSPLSGVNTEAFF. The CDR3, as DNA: TGTGCCAGCAGCCCACTTAGCGGGGTTAATACTGAAGCTTTCTTT.

The chain carries TRBV28 and TRBJ2-1, with D unresolved. The V gene's germline CDR1 is MDHEN and CDR2 SYDVKM. Trimming took 5 bases from V and 7 from J, leaving 6 bases between them. This CDR3 has 11 residues. This CDR3 is CASSEKNEQFF. CDR3 bases: TGTGCCAGCAGTGAGAAGAATGAGCAGTTCTTC.